This TCR beta chain emerged from a study of technical replicates of blood from several donors. The trim removed 2 bases at V and 3 bases at J, leaving 7 bases unmatched. CDR1 is ENHRY, CDR2 SYGVKD, per germline. This CDR3 region has 16 residues. Libraries were prepared by immunoSEQ multiplex PCR; TCRdb keeps only in-frame clonotypes and omits some of them. The profile covers tens of thousands of clones, with about 91% appearing a single time and 0.25% to 0.3% taken by the ten largest. Sequenced sample: T cells isolated from PBMCs. The V gene is TRBV10-3, the J gene TRBJ2-1; 7 positions match TRBD2. This receptor was taken from a human donor in good health. This CDR3 reads CAISEPGGGIYNEQFF. In DNA form, the CDR3 reads TGTGCCATCAGTGAGCCGGGCGGGGGAATCTACAATGAGCAGTTCTTC.